This entry is about one T cell receptor beta chain. Its antigen is still unknown. The data were obtained in a study of T cell responses to AZD1222 COVID-19 vaccine. The study's findings and limits: Donors, mostly white British, included more females; clonal diversity was possibly underestimated.

The CDR3 is 12 residues long. Trimming took 4 bases from V and 5 from J, leaving 9 bases between them. Profiled with immunoSEQ multiplex PCR; TCRdb holds only in-frame clones, not every one. The sample records over 100,000 clones, approximately 88% being singletons. The source was peripheral blood, collected on day 0 of AZD1222 vaccination. This sequence originates from an adult in good health. This chain links TRBV12-3 or TRBV12-4 with TRBJ2-7; maybe TRBD1 (6 bases). CDR3 bases: TGTGCCAGCAGTTCACAGGGCCACGAGCAGTACTTC. It codes for CASSSQGHEQYF.